This T cell receptor beta chain was recorded in a study of blood T cell repertoires in COVID-19. Clones were sequenced by immunoSEQ multiplex PCR, and TCRdb holds only the in-frame ones, with some missing. The table lists about 240,000 clones, more than 85% of them singletons. CDR1 SNHLY and CDR2 FYNNEI come from the germline V gene. The length of the CDR3 is 14 residues. V lost 3 bases to trimming and J lost 1 base, with 7 bases between them. This clonotype originated in a woman in her 30s who had recovered from COVID-19. The J gene is TRBJ1-5, the V gene TRBV2; D ambiguous. The sample consisted of PBMCs or T cells enriched from blood (not recorded which). CDR3 nucleotides: TGTGCCAGCAGTGAGAGGCAGAGCAATCAGCCCCAGCATTTT. The encoded protein is CASSERQSNQPQHF.